This passage covers 15 T cell receptor beta chains from one sample sequenced in a study of control samples from healthy donors and cancer patients (TCRdb year 2020). Library prep was done by the immunoSEQ multiplex PCR assay. TCRdb took over this immuneACCESS table, retaining in-frame rearrangements with V and J assigned. Such tables are incomplete; in checked studies, under half of the missing clones stem from an unresolved V gene, and the remainder is unexplained. The sample table lists about 38,000 clones, more than 70% of them with a count of one. About 22% of the sample is held by the ten biggest clonotypes. Sequencing used PBMCs. Receptors were obtained from a woman in her sixties or seventies with lung cancer.

V is TRBV7-6 and J is TRBJ1-1, with 11 bases aligning to TRBD1. V was pared by 3 bases and J by 4 bases, with 7 bases of the junction left unmatched. The CDR3 is made up of 16 amino acids. Germline CDR1 is SGHVS and CDR2 is FNYEAQ. This CDR3 reads CASSLGQGDGSTEAFF. The CDR3 coding sequence is TGTGCCAGCAGCTTGGGACAGGGGGATGGGAGCACTGAAGCTTTCTTT. The full variable domain, in which reference TRBV7-6 and TRBJ1-1 provide the parts outside the CDR3, is GAGVSQSPRYKVTKRGQDVALRCDPISGHVSLYWYRQALGQGPEFLTYFNYEAQQDKSGLPNDRFSAERPEGSISTLTIQRTEQRDSAMYRCASSLGQGDGSTEAFFGQGTRLTVV.

This chain joins TRBV11-3 and TRBJ1-1; D call uncertain. The CDR3 is 13 amino acids. The V gene lost 3 bases and the J gene lost 3 bases, with 8 bases spanning the gap. Germline CDR1 is SGHNT and CDR2 is YENEEA. CDR3 DNA: TGTGCCAGCAGCTTTTCGATGGACACTGAAGCTTTCTTT. This encodes CASSFSMDTEAFF.

The V gene is TRBV19, the J gene TRBJ2-3; 7 bases are shared with TRBD2. The length of the CDR3 is 17 residues. V lost 5 bases to trimming and J lost 3 bases; unmatched junction nucleotides: 14. Germline V gene data show CDR1 as LNHDA and CDR2 as SQIVND (reference sequence). The chain's CDR3 is CASSPRVGGGKTDTQYF. The CDR3 nucleotides read TGTGCCAGTAGTCCCCGGGTTGGGGGGGGAAAGACAGATACGCAGTATTTT.

The rearrangement links TRBV19 to TRBJ1-2, with D perhaps matching TRBD1 (5 bases). Germline V gene data show CDR1 as LNHDA and CDR2 as SQIVND (reference sequence). The CDR3 runs to 12 residues. Trimming cost V 7 bases and J 7 bases, with 13 bases left between them. CDR3 protein: CASKNRDPGYTF. The DNA of the CDR3 is TGTGCCAGTAAAAACCGGGACCCTGGCTACACCTTC.

The rearrangement joins TRBV7-9 to TRBJ2-1, with 7 positions matching TRBD2. Looked up from germline, CDR1 is SEHNR and CDR2 is FQNEAQ (reference sequence). The CDR3 consists of 17 residues. Losses at the gene ends were 1 base for V and 5 bases for J; bases not matched to a gene: 11. Here the CDR3 DNA reads TGTGCCAGCAGCTTAGTAGTAGGTGGACTAGGGAACAATGAGCAGTTCTTC. Its protein is CASSLVVGGLGNNEQFF.

The chain is built from TRBV11-1 and TRBJ2-1; D is uncertain. The germline CDR1 and CDR2 sequences are SGHAT and FQDESV (reference sequence). This CDR3 is built from 11 residues. Trimming took 2 bases from V and 9 from J, leaving 5 bases between them. In DNA, the CDR3 is TGTGCCAGCAGCTTAAGAAGTGAGCAGTTCTTC. The encoded protein is CASSLRSEQFF.

Note on this clone: Its ends do not fully match the called genes, so a read error is possible. The V and J genes are TRBV7-7 and TRBJ2-1, with 13 bases aligning to TRBD2. This CDR3 comprises 15 residues. The germline V gene encodes CDR1 SSHAT and CDR2 FNYEAQ (reference sequence). The CDR3 bases are TGTGCTAGCAGCCGGACTAGCGGGAGTCTGGGTGAGCAGTTCTTC. Protein: CASSRTSGSLGEQFF.

The chain uses TRBV5-1 and TRBJ2-5; no clear D gene. V shed 0 bases and J shed 5 bases, with 17 bases lying between them. This CDR3 has 16 residues. From germline, CDR1 is SGHRS and CDR2 YFSETQ. The CDR3 DNA reads as TGCGCCAGCAGCTTGGCGGAGAACCCCAACGGGGAGACCCAGTACTTC. The encoded protein is CASSLAENPNGETQYF.

V usage is TRBV11-2 and J usage is TRBJ1-1; the D is unclear. Germline CDR1 is SGHAT and CDR2 is FQNNGV. The CDR3 covers 12 residues. Trimming took off 4 bases at V and 8 bases at J, with 11 bases between the two ends. The CDR3 spells CASSSAAPEAFF. Here the CDR3 DNA reads TGTGCCAGCAGCTCCGCCGCGCCCGAAGCTTTCTTT.

The chain carries TRBV9 and TRBJ1-1; TRBD1 is a possible D gene (6 bases). Germline V gives CDR1 SGDLS, CDR2 YYNGEE. This CDR3 is 14 amino acids long. The V end lost 0 bases, the J end lost 2 bases, and 8 bases lay between the germline ends. CDR3 coding DNA: TGTGCCAGCAGCGTAGACAGGGCCAACACTGAAGCTTTCTTT. This encodes CASSVDRANTEAFF.

The CDR3 bases are TGCGCCAGCAGCCAAGTCACGGGTCAGCCCCAGCATTTT. As protein: CASSQVTGQPQHF. The genes are TRBV4-3 and TRBJ1-5; D is unresolved. CDR3 length: 13 amino acids. V lost 1 base and J 6 bases, leaving 7 bases between the germline ends. The germline gives CDR1 LGHNA, CDR2 YSLEER.

V gene TRBV10-3 combines with J gene TRBJ2-5; no definite D call. Looked up from germline, CDR1 is ENHRY and CDR2 is SYGVKD. V lost 0 bases and J lost 5, with 7 bases in between. This CDR3 has 13 residues. The CDR3 loop reads CAISESGGETQYF. The CDR3 region has the DNA TGTGCCATCAGTGAGTCGGGTGGGGAGACCCAGTACTTC.

The sample holds a few counts of this clone. This rearrangement joins TRBV11-2 to TRBJ2-3; 9 nucleotides match TRBD1. The germline gives CDR1 SGHAT, CDR2 FQNNGV. Germline trimming cut 2 bases from V and 2 bases from J; bases unmatched to any gene: 5. This CDR3 is 16 amino acids long. CDR3 coding DNA: TGTGCCAGCAGCTTAACGGGACAGGGTATCACAGATACGCAGTATTTT. This gives the protein CASSLTGQGITDTQYF.

This chain connects TRBV7-9 to TRBJ2-1; a possible D gene is TRBD1 (5 bases). The CDR3 has 17 amino acids. CDR1 is SEHNR and CDR2 is FQNEAQ in the germline V gene (reference sequence). The V end lost 5 bases, the J end lost 3 bases, and 20 bases lay between the germline ends. The CDR3: CASSPRISQADYNEQFF. The CDR3 nucleotides read TGTGCCAGCAGCCCTAGAATATCACAGGCCGACTACAATGAGCAGTTCTTC.

This clone was observed a handful of times. The rearrangement links TRBV5-1 to TRBJ2-5; the D gene is possibly TRBD2 (7 bases). The CDR3 sequence is 16 residues long. V shed 0 bases and J shed 2 bases, with 14 bases lying between them. Looked up from germline, CDR1 is SGHRS and CDR2 is YFSETQ. This CDR3 reads CASSLAGGALQETQYF. For the CDR3, the DNA is TGCGCCAGCAGCTTGGCTGGGGGGGCCCTTCAAGAGACCCAGTACTTC.